The clone carrying this T cell receptor beta chain was seen more than once but under ten times. Its antigen is unidentified. The sample comes from a study of cytomegalovirus exposure and HLA in healthy donors. General study findings and limits: A later analysis appeared to link common viral pathogens to several of the most significant clusters. According to a later analysis, most TCR beta chains associated with CMV appeared HLA-restricted. Per a prior analysis, the majority of TCR beta V segments were productive roughly 90% or roughly 30% of the time.

Primers included in the PCR were 60 Vbeta and 13 Jbeta primers. Method: immunoSEQ multiplex PCR; TCRdb's copy keeps in-frame clones and lacks some. The sample records about 160,000 clones, about 72% being singletons. This TCR came from a male donor in good health and CMV-seronegative. Sequenced sample: PBMCs.

The CDR3 bases are TGTGCCAGCTCACCGTCTAGCGGGAGGGCCCCGGATGAGCAGTTCTTC. Protein product: CASSPSSGRAPDEQFF. The chain uses TRBV18 and TRBJ2-1; 12 bases agree with TRBD2. Germline CDR1 KGHSH, CDR2 LQKENI. This CDR3 contains 16 residues. V lost 3 bases, J lost 8 bases, and 8 bases stayed unmatched.